Presented here are 17 T cell receptor beta chains from one specimen sequenced in a study of cytomegalovirus exposure and HLA in healthy donors (dated by TCRdb to about 2017). The library was produced with the immunoSEQ multiplex PCR assay. For the multiplex PCR, a mixture combining 60 forward primers for TCR Vbeta segments and 13 reverse primers for TCR Jbeta segments was used. Sourced from immuneACCESS, this table was stored by TCRdb with only in-frame sequences that have V and J called. A share of the clones is absent; for the studies checked, an unresolved V gene accounts for under half, and the remainder has no known explanation. Recorded for this sample are 150,000 to 200,000 clones; 81% of them occurred a single time. The top ten clonotypes cover roughly 5.2% of the sample. Sequenced: PBMCs. The source of these receptors is a woman aged 18 to 35 in good health and CMV-seropositive.

The V gene is TRBV6-1, the J gene TRBJ2-7, with D maybe TRBD2 (7 bases). V lost 5 bases and J lost 5, with 19 bases in between. CDR3 length: 15 residues. Germline V CDR1 and CDR2: MNHNS, SASEGT. CDR3 DNA sequence: TGTGCCAGCAGTTGGGGGGGGGCCTCACCCAACGAGCAGTACTTC. Protein: CASSWGGASPNEQYF.

CDR3 sequence: CASSFDDRGPYQPQHF. CDR3 DNA sequence: TGCGCCAGCAGCTTCGACGACAGGGGACCTTATCAGCCCCAGCATTTT. The chain combines TRBV5-1 with TRBJ1-5, with 8 bases identical to TRBD1. Per the germline V gene, CDR1 is SGHRS and CDR2 is YFSETQ. The CDR3 totals 16 residues. The V gene end was trimmed by 2 bases and the J gene end by 5 bases; junction bases not matched to a gene: 9.

The chain carries TRBV7-3 and TRBJ2-2; D possibly corresponds to TRBD1 (6 bases). CDR1 and CDR2 (germline): SGHTA, FQGTGA. With 1 base removed from V and 2 bases from J, the gap between germline ends came to 11 bases. This CDR3 is 16 amino acids long. This CDR3 is CASSLRTVTNTGELFF. The CDR3 coding sequence is TGTGCCAGCAGCTTAAGGACAGTGACAAACACCGGGGAGCTGTTTTTT.

The chain couples TRBV5-6 to TRBJ1-1; TRBD1 agrees at 8 bases. The CDR3 is made up of 15 amino acids. V lost 3 bases to trimming and J lost 1 base; unmatched junction nucleotides: 5. In germline, CDR1 is SGHDT, CDR2 YYEEEE. The CDR3 here is CASSSLGQGNTEAFF. CDR3 in DNA: TGTGCCAGCAGCTCCCTAGGACAGGGGAACACTGAAGCTTTCTTT.

The chain uses TRBV7-2 and TRBJ1-2, with a tentative D call TRBD1 (5 bases). There are 17 residues in the CDR3. V gave up 1 base and J gave up 4 bases, with 19 bases separating them. The germline CDR1 and CDR2 sequences are SGHTA and FQGNSA. The CDR3 here is CASSLGGRVGGGYGYTF. The CDR3 DNA reads as TGTGCCAGCAGCTTAGGAGGCCGGGTGGGGGGTGGCTATGGCTACACCTTC.

Only one count was recorded for this clone. The chain couples TRBV11-2 to TRBJ2-3; TRBD2 agrees at 9 bases. V lost 2 bases, J lost 1 base, and 10 bases stayed unmatched. The CDR3 covers 18 residues. The germline gives CDR1 SGHAT, CDR2 FQNNGV. The CDR3, as DNA: TGTGCCAGCAGCTTACTTCAGCGCGGGGGGGGAGGCACAGATACGCAGTATTTT. Translation: CASSLLQRGGGGTDTQYF.

The V call is TRBV14, the J call TRBJ2-7; tentative D call: TRBD1 (7 bases). This CDR3 spans 14 amino acids. CDR1 and CDR2 (germline): SGHDN, FVKESK. V lost 4 bases, J lost 4 bases, and 14 bases lay in between. Written as DNA, the CDR3 is TGTGCCAGCAGCCCGCGGGCAGGGGGGTACGAGCAGTACTTC. Protein sequence: CASSPRAGGYEQYF.

The chain couples TRBV6-6 to TRBJ2-5, with 9 bases that match TRBD2. The V gene end was trimmed by 2 bases and the J gene end by 2 bases; junction bases not matched to a gene: 6. The germline gives CDR1 MNHNY, CDR2 SVGAGI (reference sequence). CDR3 length equals 16 residues. The CDR3 reads CASSYRVLAGQETQYF. The CDR3 nucleotides read TGTGCCAGCAGTTACAGGGTGCTAGCGGGGCAAGAGACCCAGTACTTC.

The chain couples TRBV5-1 to TRBJ2-7; unclear D gene. Germline values: CDR1 SGHRS, CDR2 YFSETQ. The CDR3 consists of 15 residues. V was clipped by 1 base and J by 0 bases, with 11 bases between them. CDR3 nucleotide sequence: TGCGCCAGCAGCTTGATGGCCAGAAGCTCCTACGAGCAGTACTTC. Encoded protein: CASSLMARSSYEQYF.

This chain links TRBV6-5 with TRBJ2-3; possible D gene TRBD2, 6 bases. Trimming shortened V by 6 bases and J by 4 bases, and 11 bases separated the two germline ends. Looked up from germline, CDR1 is MNHEY and CDR2 is SVGAGI. This CDR3 has 13 residues. Here the CDR3 reads CASSRRGADTQYF. The CDR3 DNA sequence: TGTGCCAGCAGCCGGCGCGGGGCAGATACGCAGTATTTT.

The V gene is TRBV2, the J gene TRBJ2-7; D remains unclear. This CDR3 has 14 residues. In germline, CDR1 is SNHLY, CDR2 FYNNEI. V was trimmed by 6 bases and J by 1 base, leaving 13 bases between them. In DNA, the CDR3 is TGTGCCAGCAGGCTTCTGACATCGTCCTACGAGCAGTACTTC. This codes for CASRLLTSSYEQYF. Variable domain in full (rest from reference TRBV2 and TRBJ2-7): EPEVTQTPSHQVTQMGQEVILRCVPISNHLYFYWYRQILGQKVEFLVSFYNNEISEKSEIFDDQFSVERPDGSNFTLKIRSTKLEDSAMYFCASRLLTSSYEQYFGPGTRLTVT.

The genes are TRBV5-4 and TRBJ2-7; 9 bases are a match to TRBD1. The germline V gene has CDR1 SGHNT and CDR2 YYREEE (reference sequence). This CDR3 comprises 13 residues. V lost 3 bases, J lost 7 bases, and 5 bases stayed unmatched. This CDR3 reads CASSSRDREEQYF. The CDR3 DNA sequence: TGTGCCAGCAGCTCCCGGGACAGGGAGGAGCAGTACTTC.

The V call is TRBV2, the J call TRBJ1-3; 7 bases are a match to TRBD1. Germline CDR1 reads SNHLY; CDR2 reads FYNNEI. There are 15 residues in the CDR3. The V and J ends lost 6 bases and 1 base, in that order; junction bases with no gene match: 6. DNA for the CDR3: TGTGCCAGCAGCCCCGACAGGGCATCTGGAAACACCATATATTTT. Residues: CASSPDRASGNTIYF.

The chain combines TRBV7-8 with TRBJ1-5; a weak D match, TRBD1 (5 bases). The V end was cut by 5 bases, the J end by 0 bases, with 11 bases between. The CDR3 totals 15 residues. Germline V gene data show CDR1 as SGHVS and CDR2 as FQNEAQ. CDR3 in amino acids: CASSTTDSSNQPQHF. Here the CDR3 DNA reads TGTGCCAGCAGCACCACCGACAGTAGCAATCAGCCCCAGCATTTT.

The chain recombines TRBV6-1 with TRBJ2-3, with D possibly TRBD2 on 6 matching bases. CDR3 length: 15 residues. Trimming removed 6 bases at V and 2 bases at J, with 15 bases between. CDR1 is MNHNS, CDR2 SASEGT, per germline. CDR3 loop: CASRKGGGATDTQYF. In DNA form, the CDR3 reads TGTGCCAGCAGGAAGGGCGGCGGGGCCACAGATACGCAGTATTTT.

The V and J genes are TRBV7-2 and TRBJ1-1; a weak D match, TRBD1 (5 bases). Germline V gives CDR1 SGHTA, CDR2 FQGNSA. This CDR3 contains 14 residues. The V gene lost 5 bases and the J gene lost 1 base, with 11 bases spanning the gap. CDR3 nucleotides: TGTGCCAGCAGCCCGCCAACAGGGAACACTGAAGCTTTCTTT. This codes for CASSPPTGNTEAFF.

This chain links TRBV6-6 with TRBJ2-1; maybe TRBD2 (6 bases). The CDR3 has 15 amino acids. Germline values: CDR1 MNHNY, CDR2 SVGAGI (reference sequence). V was clipped by 2 bases and J by 5 bases, with 13 bases between them. Here the CDR3 reads CASSYIAGLNNEQFF. As DNA, the CDR3 is TGTGCCAGCAGTTACATTGCGGGGCTAAACAATGAGCAGTTCTTC.